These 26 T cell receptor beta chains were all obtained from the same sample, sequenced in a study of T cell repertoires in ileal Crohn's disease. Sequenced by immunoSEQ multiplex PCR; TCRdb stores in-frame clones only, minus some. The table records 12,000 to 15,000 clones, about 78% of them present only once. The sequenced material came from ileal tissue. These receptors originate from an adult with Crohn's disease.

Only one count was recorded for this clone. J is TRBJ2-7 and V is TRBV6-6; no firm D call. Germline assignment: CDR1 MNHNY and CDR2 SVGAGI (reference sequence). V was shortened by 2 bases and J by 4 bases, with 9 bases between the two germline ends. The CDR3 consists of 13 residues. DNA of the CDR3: TGTGCCAGCAGTTACCGGCAGGATTACGAGCAGTACTTC. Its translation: CASSYRQDYEQYF.

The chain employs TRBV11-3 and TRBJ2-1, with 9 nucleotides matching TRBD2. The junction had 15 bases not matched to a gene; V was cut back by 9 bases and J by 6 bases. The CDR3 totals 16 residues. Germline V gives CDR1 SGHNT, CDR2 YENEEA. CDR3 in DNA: TGTGCCAGTACCTTGGGCGGGGGGGATTCCCGCAATGAGCAGTTCTTC. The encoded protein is CASTLGGGDSRNEQFF.

In DNA form, the CDR3 reads TGCGCCAGCAGCCAAGAGTCGACAGGGATGGGCTATGGCTACACCTTC. This codes for CASSQESTGMGYGYTF. This chain links TRBV4-3 with TRBJ1-2; 7 bases align to TRBD1. This CDR3 region has 16 residues. V was pared by 0 bases and J by 4 bases, with 8 bases of the junction left unmatched. Germline V gene lookup returns CDR1 LGHNA and CDR2 YSLEER.

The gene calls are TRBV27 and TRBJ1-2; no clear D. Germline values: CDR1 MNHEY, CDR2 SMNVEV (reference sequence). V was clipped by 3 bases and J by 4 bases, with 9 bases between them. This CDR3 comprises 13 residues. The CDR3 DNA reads TGTGCCAGCAGTTTTAAGGGAGGCTATGGCTACACCTTC. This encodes CASSFKGGYGYTF.

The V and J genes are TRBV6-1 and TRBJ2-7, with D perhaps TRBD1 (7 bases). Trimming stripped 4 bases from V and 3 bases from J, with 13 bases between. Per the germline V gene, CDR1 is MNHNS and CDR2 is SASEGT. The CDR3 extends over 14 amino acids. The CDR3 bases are TGTGCCAGCAGTGTGTCGCAGGGGGGCTACGAGCAGTACTTC. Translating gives CASSVSQGGYEQYF.

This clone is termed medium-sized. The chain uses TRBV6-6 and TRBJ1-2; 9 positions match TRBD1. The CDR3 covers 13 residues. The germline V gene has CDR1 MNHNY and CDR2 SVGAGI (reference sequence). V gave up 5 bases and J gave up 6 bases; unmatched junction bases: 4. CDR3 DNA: TGTGCCAGCAGTCTCGGGACAGGGAATGGCTACACCTTC. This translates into CASSLGTGNGYTF.

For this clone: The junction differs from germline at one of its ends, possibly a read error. The CDR3: CASSLVRGLSGNTIHF. The CDR3 nucleotides read TGTGCCAGCAGCTTGGTCAGGGGACTATCTGGAAACACCATACATTTT. The gene calls are TRBV5-6 and TRBJ1-3; a weak D match, TRBD1 (6 bases). The CDR3 sequence is 16 residues long. Germline CDR1 SGHDT, CDR2 YYEEEE.

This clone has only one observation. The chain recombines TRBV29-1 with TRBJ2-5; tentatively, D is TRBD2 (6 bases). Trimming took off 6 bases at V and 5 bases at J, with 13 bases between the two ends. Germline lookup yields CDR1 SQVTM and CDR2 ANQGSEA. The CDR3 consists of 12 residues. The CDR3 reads CSVRDGQETQYF. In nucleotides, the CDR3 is TGCAGCGTGCGGGACGGGCAGGAGACCCAGTACTTC.

The CDR3 region is CASSDGTSGNEQFF. The CDR3, as DNA: TGTGCCAGCAGTGACGGGACTAGCGGGAATGAGCAGTTCTTC. V and J are TRBV6-4 and TRBJ2-1; 12 bases fit TRBD2. Losses at the gene ends were 2 bases for V and 7 bases for J; bases not matched to a gene: 0. Germline V gene lookup returns CDR1 MRHNA and CDR2 SNTAGT. This CDR3 region has 14 residues.

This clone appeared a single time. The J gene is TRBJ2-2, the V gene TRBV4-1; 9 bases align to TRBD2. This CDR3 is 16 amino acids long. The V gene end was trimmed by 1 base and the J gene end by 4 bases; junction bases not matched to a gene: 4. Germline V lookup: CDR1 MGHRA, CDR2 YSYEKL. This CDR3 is CASSQGVAGATGELFF. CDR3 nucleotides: TGCGCCAGCAGCCAAGGGGTAGCGGGGGCCACCGGGGAGCTGTTTTTT.

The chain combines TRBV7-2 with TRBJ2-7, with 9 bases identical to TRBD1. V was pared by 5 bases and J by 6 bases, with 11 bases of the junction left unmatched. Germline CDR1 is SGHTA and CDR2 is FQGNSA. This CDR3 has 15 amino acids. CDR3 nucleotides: TGTGCCAGCAGCGCAACAAAGGGACAGGGAGGCGAGCAGTACTTC. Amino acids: CASSATKGQGGEQYF.

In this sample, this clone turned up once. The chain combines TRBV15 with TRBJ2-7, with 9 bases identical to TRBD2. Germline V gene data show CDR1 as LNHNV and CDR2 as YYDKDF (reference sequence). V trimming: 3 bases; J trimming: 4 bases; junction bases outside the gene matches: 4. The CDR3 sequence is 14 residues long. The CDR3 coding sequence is TGTGCCACCAGCAGGGGCGGGAGGGCGTACGAGCAGTACTTC. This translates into CATSRGGRAYEQYF.

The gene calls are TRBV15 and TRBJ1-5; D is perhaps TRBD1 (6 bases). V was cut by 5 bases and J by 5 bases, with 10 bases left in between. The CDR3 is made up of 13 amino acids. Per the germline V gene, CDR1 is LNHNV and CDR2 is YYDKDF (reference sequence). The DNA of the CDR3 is TGTGCCACCAGCGGCTACAGGGATCAGCCCCAGCATTTT. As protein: CATSGYRDQPQHF.

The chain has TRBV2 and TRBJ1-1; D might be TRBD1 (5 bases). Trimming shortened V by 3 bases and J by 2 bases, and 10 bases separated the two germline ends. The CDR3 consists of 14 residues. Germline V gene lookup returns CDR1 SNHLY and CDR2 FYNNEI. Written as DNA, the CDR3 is TGTGCCAGCAGTGAGGGGGGAATAAACACTGAAGCTTTCTTT. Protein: CASSEGGINTEAFF.

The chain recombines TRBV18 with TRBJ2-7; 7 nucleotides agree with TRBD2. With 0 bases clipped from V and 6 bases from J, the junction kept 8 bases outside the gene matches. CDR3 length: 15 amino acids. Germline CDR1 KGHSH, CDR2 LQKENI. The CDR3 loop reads CASSPPRAGVSEQYF. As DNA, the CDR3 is TGTGCCAGCTCACCACCTAGGGCGGGAGTGTCCGAGCAGTACTTC.

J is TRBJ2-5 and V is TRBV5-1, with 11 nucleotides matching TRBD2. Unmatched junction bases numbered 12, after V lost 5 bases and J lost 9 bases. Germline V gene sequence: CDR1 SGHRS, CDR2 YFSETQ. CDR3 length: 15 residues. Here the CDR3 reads CASRGLAALQGAQYF. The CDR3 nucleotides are TGCGCCAGCAGGGGACTAGCGGCCTTACAAGGGGCCCAGTACTTC.

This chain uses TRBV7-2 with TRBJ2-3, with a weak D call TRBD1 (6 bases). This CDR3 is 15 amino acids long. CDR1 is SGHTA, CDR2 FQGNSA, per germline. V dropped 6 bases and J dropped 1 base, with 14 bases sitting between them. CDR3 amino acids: CASSLGGHRTDTQYF. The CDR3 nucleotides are TGTGCCAGCAGTCTAGGGGGACATCGCACAGATACGCAGTATTTT.

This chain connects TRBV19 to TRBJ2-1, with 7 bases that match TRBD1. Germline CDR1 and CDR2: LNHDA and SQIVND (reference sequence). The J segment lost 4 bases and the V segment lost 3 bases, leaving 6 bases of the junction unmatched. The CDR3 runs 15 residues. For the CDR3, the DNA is TGTGCCAGTAGTATGTCCGTGGGACAGTACAATGAGCAGTTCTTC. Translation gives CASSMSVGQYNEQFF.

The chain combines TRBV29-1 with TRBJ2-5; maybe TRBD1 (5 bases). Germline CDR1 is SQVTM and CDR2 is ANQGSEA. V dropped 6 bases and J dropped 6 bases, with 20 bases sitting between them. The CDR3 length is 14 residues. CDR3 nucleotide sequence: TGCAGCGTCCGACAGCGCCGAGACAAACAGACCCAGTACTTC. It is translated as CSVRQRRDKQTQYF.

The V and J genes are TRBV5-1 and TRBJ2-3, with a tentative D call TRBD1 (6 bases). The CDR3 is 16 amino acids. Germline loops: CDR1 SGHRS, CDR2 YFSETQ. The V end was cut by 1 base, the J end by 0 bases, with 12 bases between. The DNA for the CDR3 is TGCGCCAGCAGCTTGTGGGGACAACCTAGCACAGATACGCAGTATTTT. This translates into CASSLWGQPSTDTQYF.

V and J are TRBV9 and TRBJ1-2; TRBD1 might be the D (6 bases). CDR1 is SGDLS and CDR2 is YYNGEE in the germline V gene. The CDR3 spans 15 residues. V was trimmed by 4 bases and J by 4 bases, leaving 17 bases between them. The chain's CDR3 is CASSNPQGFSYGYTF. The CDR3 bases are TGTGCCAGCAGCAACCCCCAGGGGTTTTCCTATGGCTACACCTTC. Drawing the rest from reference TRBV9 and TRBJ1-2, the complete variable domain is DSGVTQTPKHLITATGQRVTLRCSPRSGDLSVYWYQQSLDQGLQFLIQYYNGEERAKGNILERFSAQQFPDLHSELNLSSLELGDSALYFCASSNPQGFSYGYTFGSGTRLTVV.

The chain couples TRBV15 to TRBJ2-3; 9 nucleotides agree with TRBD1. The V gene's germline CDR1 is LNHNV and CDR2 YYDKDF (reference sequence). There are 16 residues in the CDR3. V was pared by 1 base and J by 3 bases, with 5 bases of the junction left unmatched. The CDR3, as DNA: TGTGCCACCAGCAGAGGGAACAGGGGGCGTACAGATACGCAGTATTTT. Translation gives CATSRGNRGRTDTQYF.

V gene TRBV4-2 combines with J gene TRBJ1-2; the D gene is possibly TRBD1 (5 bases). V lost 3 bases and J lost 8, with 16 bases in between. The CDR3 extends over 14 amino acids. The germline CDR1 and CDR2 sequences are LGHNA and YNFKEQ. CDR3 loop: CASSHGGEGLGYTF. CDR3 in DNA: TGTGCCAGCAGCCACGGGGGAGAGGGGTTGGGCTACACCTTC.

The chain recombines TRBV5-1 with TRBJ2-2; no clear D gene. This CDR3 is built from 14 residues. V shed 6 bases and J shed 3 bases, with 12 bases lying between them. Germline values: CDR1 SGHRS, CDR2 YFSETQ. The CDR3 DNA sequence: TGCGCCAGCAACTCCCGCGTGGACACCGGGGAGCTGTTTTTT. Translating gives CASNSRVDTGELFF.

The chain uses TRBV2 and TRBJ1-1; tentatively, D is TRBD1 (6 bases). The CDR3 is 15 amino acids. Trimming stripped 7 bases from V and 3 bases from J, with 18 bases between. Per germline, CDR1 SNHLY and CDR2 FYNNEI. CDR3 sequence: CASTSGGGGDTEAFF. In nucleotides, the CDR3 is TGTGCCAGCACCTCAGGTGGAGGGGGGGACACTGAAGCTTTCTTT. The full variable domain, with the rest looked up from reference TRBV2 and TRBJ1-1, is EPEVTQTPSHQVTQMGQEVILRCVPISNHLYFYWYRQILGQKVEFLVSFYNNEISEKSEIFDDQFSVERPDGSNFTLKIRSTKLEDSAMYFCASTSGGGGDTEAFFGQGTRLTVV.

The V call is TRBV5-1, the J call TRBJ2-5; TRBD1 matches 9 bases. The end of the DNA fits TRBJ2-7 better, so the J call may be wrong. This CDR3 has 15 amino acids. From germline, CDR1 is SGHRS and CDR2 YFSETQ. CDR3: CASSSGQGLSYEQYF. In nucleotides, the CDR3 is TGCGCCAGCAGCTCCGGACAGGGGCTTTCCTACGAGCAGTACTTC.